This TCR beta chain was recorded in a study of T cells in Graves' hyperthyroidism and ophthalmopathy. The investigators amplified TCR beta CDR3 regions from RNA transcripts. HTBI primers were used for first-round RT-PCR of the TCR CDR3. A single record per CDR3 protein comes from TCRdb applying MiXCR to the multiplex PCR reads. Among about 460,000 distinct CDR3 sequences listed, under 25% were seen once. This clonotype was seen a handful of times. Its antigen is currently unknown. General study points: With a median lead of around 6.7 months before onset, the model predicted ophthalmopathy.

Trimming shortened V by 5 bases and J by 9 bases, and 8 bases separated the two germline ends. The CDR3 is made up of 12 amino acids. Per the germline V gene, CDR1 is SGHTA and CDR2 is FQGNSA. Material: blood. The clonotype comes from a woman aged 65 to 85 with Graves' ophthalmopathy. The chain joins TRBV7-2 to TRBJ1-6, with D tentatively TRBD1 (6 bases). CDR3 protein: CASSRQVSPLHF. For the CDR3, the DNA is TGTGCCAGCAGCCGACAGGTTTCACCCCTCCACTTT.